The rows below give T cell receptor beta chains drawn from one sample of a study of blood T cell repertoires in COVID-19. Repertoires were generated with immunoSEQ multiplex PCR, while TCRdb's copy carries only in-frame clones and drops some. The sample includes about 54,000 clones, about nine tenths seen only once; the top ten take about 7.7%. The material sequenced was peripheral blood. The receptor source for this set is a woman between 40 and 50 years old with active COVID-19. The CDR3 runs from the conserved cysteine through the conserved F or W. A D gene is named only where the DNA matches it firmly. Clone size is given for some rows only: seen once, a few or many times, or a class if the clone is expanded.

>TRBJ2-2|-|TRBV10-3|TRBD2
TGTGCCATCAGTGATCGGCCTAGCGGGGGGACCGGGGAGCTGTTTTTT
CAISDRPSGGTGELFF
>TRBJ2-1|-|TRBV6-5|-
TGTGCCAGCGGAGATTCTTTCAATGAGCAGTTCTTC
CASGDSFNEQFF
>TRBJ1-5|few|TRBV19|TRBD1
TGTGCCACCCGGGACAGGGGTCGCCAGCCCCAGCATTTT
CATRDRGRQPQHF
>TRBJ2-1|-|TRBV24-1|TRBD2
TGTGCCACCAGTGCCAGCGGGGGGGCTGACGAGCAGTTCTTC
CATSASGGADEQFF
>TRBJ1-6|-|TRBV19|TRBD1
TGTGCCAGTAGTCTCAATCAGGGGGCCGGTTCACCCCTCCACTTT
CASSLNQGAGSPLHF
>TRBJ2-1|-|TRBV4-2|-
TGTGCCAGCAGCCAAGACGAGGGAATCGGTGAGCAGTTCTTC
CASSQDEGIGEQFF
>TRBJ2-5|-|TRBV7-7|TRBD2
TGTGCTAGCAGCTATAGCGGGAACAACCAAGAGACCCAGTACTTC
CASSYSGNNQETQYF
>TRBJ2-7|-|TRBV30|-
TGTGCCTGGAGTGTACAGGGTTACGAGCAGTACTTC
CAWSVQGYEQYF
>TRBJ1-6|-|TRBV12-3/TRBV12-4|-
TGTGCCAGCAGTTTACTCCAGGGTTCACCCCTCCACTTT
CASSLLQGSPLHF
>TRBJ1-1|once|TRBV5-1|-
TGCGCCAGCAGCTTGCGCAGCACTGAAGCTTTCTTT
CASSLRSTEAFF
>TRBJ1-1|-|TRBV3-1/TRBV3-2|TRBD1
TGTGCCAGCAGGCCAACAGGGGGCACTATGAACACTGAAGCTTTCTTT
CASRPTGGTMNTEAFF
>TRBJ1-2|-|TRBV29-1|-
TGCAGCGTTGAACGGGTTGGTGAGGGCTACACCTTC
CSVERVGEGYTF
>TRBJ1-2|-|TRBV19|-
TGTGCCAGTACCTACAGGGCCCCCTCTGACTATGGCTACACCTTC
CASTYRAPSDYGYTF
>TRBJ1-4|-|TRBV5-5|-
TGTGCCAGCAGCTTGTTCGCGACAGGTGAAATTGCAACTAATGAAAAACTGTTTTTT
CASSLFATGEIATNEKLFF
>TRBJ2-7|-|TRBV5-4|-
TGTGCCAGCAGCTTGTTGATTGCAGGACATTCAGACTACGAGCAGTACTTC
CASSLLIAGHSDYEQYF
>TRBJ1-1|-|TRBV5-6|-
TGTGCCAGCAGCTCAGATTTAGGAGCCTTAGCAGCTTTCTTT
CASSSDLGALAAFF
>TRBJ2-1|-|TRBV18|-
TGTGCCAGCTCACTCTCGGCGGCAGGGGATGAGCAGTTCTTC
CASSLSAAGDEQFF
>TRBJ2-3|-|TRBV7-3|-
TGTGCCAGCAGCTTAGGGGCAGCCCCAGATACGCAGTATTTT
CASSLGAAPDTQYF
>TRBJ1-1|-|TRBV5-4|TRBD1
TGTGCCAGCAGCTACAGGGGAATGAACACTGAAGCTTTCTTT
CASSYRGMNTEAFF
>TRBJ1-5|-|TRBV10-3|-
TGTGCCATCAGTGTGTCAGGGGCAAGGCAGCCCCAGCATTTT
CAISVSGARQPQHF
>TRBJ1-1|-|TRBV4-1|-
TGCGCCAGCAGCATCGGACGGAGGGGCACTGAAGCTTTCTTT
CASSIGRRGTEAFF
>TRBJ2-7|-|TRBV6-5|TRBD2
TGTGCCAGCACTAATAGCGGGGGTCCCTCCTACGAGCAGTACTTC
CASTNSGGPSYEQYF
>TRBJ2-3|once|TRBV18|-
TGTGCCAGCTCACCCGGGGAAGATACGCAGTATTTT
CASSPGEDTQYF
>TRBJ2-1|once|TRBV5-6|TRBD2
TGTGCCAGCAGCTTGGTTAGCGGGGGTGGGGTTCATGAGCAGTTCTTC
CASSLVSGGGVHEQFF
>TRBJ2-5|-|TRBV2|-
TGTGCCAGCAGTGAAAGGAATAGCGCACAGACCCAGTACTTC
CASSERNSAQTQYF
>TRBJ2-7|-|TRBV4-1|TRBD2
TGCGCCAGCAGCCAAATAGGGACTAGCGGTTCCTACGAGCAGTACTTC
CASSQIGTSGSYEQYF
>TRBJ2-3|-|TRBV3-1/TRBV3-2|-
TGTGCCAGCAGCCAAGCAGTAGATACGCAGTATTTT
CASSQAVDTQYF
>TRBJ2-1|once|TRBV6-5|TRBD1
TGTGCCAGCGGCATGACAGGGACCTACAATGAGCAGTTCTTC
CASGMTGTYNEQFF
>TRBJ2-3|-|TRBV7-8|TRBD2
TGTGCCAGCAGCCCAACCGGGACTACGACAGATACGCAGTATTTT
CASSPTGTTTDTQYF
>TRBJ1-1|-|TRBV27|-
TGTGCCAGCAGTTTAAGCAGGGTGAACACTGAAGCTTTCTTT
CASSLSRVNTEAFF
>TRBJ1-2|-|TRBV30|-
TGTGCCTGGAGTGCAGTACAGGGAGGGGGCTACACCTTC
CAWSAVQGGGYTF
>TRBJ2-6|-|TRBV7-7|TRBD1
TGTGCCAGCAGCCCTAGGACAGGGGGCATATCTGGGGCCAACGTCCTGACTTTC
CASSPRTGGISGANVLTF
>TRBJ1-1|-|TRBV11-2|-
TGTGCCAGCATCAAGACAGGGAACACTGAAGCTTTCTTT
CASIKTGNTEAFF
>TRBJ1-1|once|TRBV11-3|-
TGTGCCAGCAGCTTAGCGGCAGGGATAAACACTGAAGCTTTCTTT
CASSLAAGINTEAFF
>TRBJ2-1|-|TRBV14|TRBD2
TGTGCCAGCAGCCGCCTAGCGGGGGGGTACAATGAGCAGTTCTTC
CASSRLAGGYNEQFF
>TRBJ2-7|-|TRBV4-1|TRBD2
TGCGCCAGCAGCCGGGATAGCGGGGGAACGAGAGAGCAGTACTTC
CASSRDSGGTREQYF
>TRBJ2-6|-|TRBV28|-
TGTGCCAGCAGCCGCCAGAGGCGGAGCTCTGGGGCCAACGTCCTGACTTTC
CASSRQRRSSGANVLTF
>TRBJ2-7|-|TRBV28|TRBD1
TGTGCCAGCAGCAGGGGGACAGGCGGATCCTACGAGCAGTACTTC
CASSRGTGGSYEQYF
>TRBJ1-1|-|TRBV5-1|-
TGCGCCAGCAGCTTGGACAGCCCGAACACTGAAGCTTTCTTT
CASSLDSPNTEAFF
>TRBJ2-7|-|TRBV20-1|-
TGCAGTGCTAGTCCGGGAGACGACGAGCAGTACTTC
CSASPGDDEQYF
>TRBJ2-1|-|TRBV19|-
TGTGCCTCCACGCAGGCAAATGAGCAGTTCTTC
CASTQANEQFF
>TRBJ2-5|-|TRBV5-1|TRBD2
TGCGCCAGCAGCTTCCGGGGGGTGGAGACCCAGTACTTC
CASSFRGVETQYF
>TRBJ1-1|-|TRBV19|-
TGTGCCAGTAGTATCCGGGGATCCAACACTGAAGCTTTCTTT
CASSIRGSNTEAFF
>TRBJ2-5|-|TRBV19|TRBD2
TGTGCCAGTAGTTCAGGACTAGCGGGGGGGCTGAACCAAGAGACCCAGTACTTC
CASSSGLAGGLNQETQYF
>TRBJ2-1|-|TRBV7-2|TRBD2
TGTGCCAGCAGCTCCGTGGTTAGCGGGGGAGCCTACTACAATGAGCAGTTCTTC
CASSSVVSGGAYYNEQFF
>TRBJ1-4|-|TRBV13|TRBD1
TGTGCCAGCAGCATTTTCCGGGACAGTAATGAAAAACTGTTTTTT
CASSIFRDSNEKLFF
>TRBJ1-4|-|TRBV5-5|-
TGTGCCAGCAGCTTGGCGGGTCTTCGGAATGAAAAACTGTTTTTT
CASSLAGLRNEKLFF
>TRBJ1-2|-|TRBV7-9|-
TGTGCCAGCAGCTTAGGACAGCCTAACTATGGCTACACCTTC
CASSLGQPNYGYTF
>TRBJ2-3|-|TRBV6-5|TRBD2
TGTGCCAGCAGCCCCCGACTAGCACCCGATACGCAGTATTTT
CASSPRLAPDTQYF
>TRBJ2-3|-|TRBV19|TRBD2
TGTGCCAGTACCTCTAGCGGGGCGGAAAGCACAGATACGCAGTATTTT
CASTSSGAESTDTQYF